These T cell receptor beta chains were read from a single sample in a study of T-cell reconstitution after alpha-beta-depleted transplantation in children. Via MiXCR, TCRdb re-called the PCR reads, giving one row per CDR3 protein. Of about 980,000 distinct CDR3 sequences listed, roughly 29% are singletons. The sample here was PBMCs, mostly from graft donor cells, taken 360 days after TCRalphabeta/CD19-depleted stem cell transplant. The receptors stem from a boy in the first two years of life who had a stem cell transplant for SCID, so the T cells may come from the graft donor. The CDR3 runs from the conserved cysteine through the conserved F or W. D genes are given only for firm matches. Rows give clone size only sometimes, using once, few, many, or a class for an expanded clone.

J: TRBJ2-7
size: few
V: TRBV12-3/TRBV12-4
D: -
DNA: TGTGCCAGCAGTTTTGGCAGGGTAGGATCCTACGAGCAGTACTTC
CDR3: CASSFGRVGSYEQYF

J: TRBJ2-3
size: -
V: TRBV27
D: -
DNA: TGTGCCAGCAGTTTATATGAGGACCCAGATACGCAGTATTTT
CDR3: CASSLYEDPDTQYF

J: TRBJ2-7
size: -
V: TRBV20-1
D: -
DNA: TGCAGTGCTAGAGGGGGAGATCGGTACGAGCAGTACTTC
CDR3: CSARGGDRYEQYF

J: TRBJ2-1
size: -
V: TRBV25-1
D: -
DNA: TGTGCCAGCAGTGCCCAGGGCAGCTCCTACAATGAGCAGTTCTTC
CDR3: CASSAQGSSYNEQFF

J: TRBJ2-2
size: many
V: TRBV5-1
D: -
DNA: TGCGCCAGCAGCTGGACAGGAGGGGTGAACACCGGGGAGCTGTTTTTT
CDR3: CASSWTGGVNTGELFF

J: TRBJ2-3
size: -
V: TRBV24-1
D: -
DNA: TGTGCCACCAGTGAGGGGCGGTGGGGGCAGCGGGGCACAGATACGCAGTATTTT
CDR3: CATSEGRWGQRGTDTQYF

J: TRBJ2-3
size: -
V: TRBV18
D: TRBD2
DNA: TGTGCCAGCTCACAAGGACTAGCATGGGGAACAGATACGCAGTATTTT
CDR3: CASSQGLAWGTDTQYF

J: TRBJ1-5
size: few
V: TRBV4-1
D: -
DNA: TGCGCCAGCAGCCCAATTAGGACGGCGGGCCAGCCCCAGCATTTT
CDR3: CASSPIRTAGQPQHF

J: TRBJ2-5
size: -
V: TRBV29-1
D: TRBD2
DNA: TGCAGCGTTGGGAAAGGCGGGGGGGTAGAGACCCAGTACTTC
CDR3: CSVGKGGGVETQYF

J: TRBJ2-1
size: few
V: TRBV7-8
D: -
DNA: TGTGCCAGCAGCTTAGGGGCCACAGGTTGGGTCAATGAGCAGTTCTTC
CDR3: CASSLGATGWVNEQFF

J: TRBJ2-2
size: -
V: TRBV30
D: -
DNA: TGTGCCATGGAACGGAGATCGGCCGGGGAGCTGTTTTTT
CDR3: CAMERRSAGELFF

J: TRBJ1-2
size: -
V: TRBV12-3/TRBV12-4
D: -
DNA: TGTGCCAGCAGTCCCACAGCGAGCTATGGCTACACCTTC
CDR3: CASSPTASYGYTF

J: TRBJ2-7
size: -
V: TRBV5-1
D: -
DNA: TGCGCCAGCTCACTCGCGGGGGCCCTCTCCGAGCAGTACTTC
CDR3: CASSLAGALSEQYF

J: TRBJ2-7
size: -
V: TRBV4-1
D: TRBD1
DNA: TGCGCCAGCAGCCCATCAATGGACAGGGCCTACGAGCAGTACTTC
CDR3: CASSPSMDRAYEQYF

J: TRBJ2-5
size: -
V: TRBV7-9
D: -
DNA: TGTGCCAGCAGCTTACACACTGGCAGCCAAGAGACCCAGTACTTC
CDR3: CASSLHTGSQETQYF

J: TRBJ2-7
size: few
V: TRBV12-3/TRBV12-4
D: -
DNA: TGTGCCAGCAGACTGGACCGAGGATCGGTTTACGAGCAGTACTTC
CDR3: CASRLDRGSVYEQYF

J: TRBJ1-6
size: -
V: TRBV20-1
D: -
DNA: TGCAGTGCTAGAACCTCGGACGGACCGGGAGGCTCCCTCCACTTT
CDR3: CSARTSDGPGGSLHF

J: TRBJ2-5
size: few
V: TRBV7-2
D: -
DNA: TGTGCCAGCAGCATACAGGGCATTCAAGAGACCCAGTACTTC
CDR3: CASSIQGIQETQYF

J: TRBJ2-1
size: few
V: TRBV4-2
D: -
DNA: TGTGCCAGCAGCCGGGGGACACTCTACAATGAGCAGTTCTTC
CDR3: CASSRGTLYNEQFF

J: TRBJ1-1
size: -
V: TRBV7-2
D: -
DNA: TGTGCCAGCAGGCTCCACCTGGGGTTGACTGAAGCTTTCTTT
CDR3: CASRLHLGLTEAFF

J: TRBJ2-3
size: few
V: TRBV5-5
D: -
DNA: TGTGCCAGCAGCTTGGCCGCAGGACGCACAGATACGCAGTATTTT
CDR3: CASSLAAGRTDTQYF

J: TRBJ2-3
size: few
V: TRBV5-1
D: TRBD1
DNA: TGCGCCAGCAGCTTGTTCGGCAGGGGGCTGTCGGATACGCAGTATTTT
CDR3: CASSLFGRGLSDTQYF

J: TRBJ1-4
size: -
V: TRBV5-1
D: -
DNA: TGCGCCAGCAGCTTCGCGGATCCGGGAGCTAATGAAAAACTGTTTTTT
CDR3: CASSFADPGANEKLFF

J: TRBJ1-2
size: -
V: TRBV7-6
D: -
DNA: TGTGCCAGCAGCTTAGGGAGAGGGTATGACTATGGCTACACCTTC
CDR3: CASSLGRGYDYGYTF

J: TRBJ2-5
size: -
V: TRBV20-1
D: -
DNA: TGCAGTGCTAGAGTGACAGAGACCCAGTACTTC
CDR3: CSARVTETQYF

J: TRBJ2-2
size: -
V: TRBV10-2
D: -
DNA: TGCGCCAGCAGTGAGTCGGCAGGGGAAGGCGGGGAGCTGTTTTTT
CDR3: CASSESAGEGGELFF

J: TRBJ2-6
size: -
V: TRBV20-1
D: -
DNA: TGCAGTGCTCGGGCCGGTATAGGGGCCAACGTCCTGACTTTC
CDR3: CSARAGIGANVLTF

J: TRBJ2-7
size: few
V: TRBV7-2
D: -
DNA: TGTGCCAGCAGCTTAGCGAGGGCTCTAGCAGCACGGCAGTACTTC
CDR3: CASSLARALAARQYF

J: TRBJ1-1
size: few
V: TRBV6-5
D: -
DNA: TGTGCCAGCAGTTACGACAGGTCCCCCCGAACTGAAGCTTTCTTT
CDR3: CASSYDRSPRTEAFF

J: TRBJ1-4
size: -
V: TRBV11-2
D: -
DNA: TGTGCCAGCAGCTTAGGCCCTAGGGCAACTAATGAAAAACTGTTTTTT
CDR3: CASSLGPRATNEKLFF

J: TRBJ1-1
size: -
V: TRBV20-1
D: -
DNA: TGCAGTGCTAGAGTGAGGGGTGCCATGAGTAGGGCTTTCTTT
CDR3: CSARVRGAMSRAFF

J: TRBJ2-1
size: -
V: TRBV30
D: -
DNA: TGTGCCTGGAGTCGATCCGAGACCGAGCAGTTCTTC
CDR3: CAWSRSETEQFF

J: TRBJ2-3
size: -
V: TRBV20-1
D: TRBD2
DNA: TGCAGTGCGCGCGGACAGCGGGGGCCAAACCCCGTCACAGATACGCAGTATTTT
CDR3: CSARGQRGPNPVTDTQYF

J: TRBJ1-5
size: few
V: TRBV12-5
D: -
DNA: TGTGCTAGATGGAGCAATCAGCCCCAGCATTTT
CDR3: CARWSNQPQHF

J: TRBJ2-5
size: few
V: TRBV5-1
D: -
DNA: TGCGCCAGCAGGCGCCCCCCCTCTCAAGAGACCCAGTACTTC
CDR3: CASRRPPSQETQYF

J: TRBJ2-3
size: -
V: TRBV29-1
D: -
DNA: TGCAGCGTTGAAGAAACGGCGACAGATACGCAGTATTTT
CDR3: CSVEETATDTQYF

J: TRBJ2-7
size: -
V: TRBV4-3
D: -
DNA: TGCGCCAGCAGCCAAGAATATTTCCGGGCCGGCTCCTACGAGCAGTACTTC
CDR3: CASSQEYFRAGSYEQYF